These 2 T cell receptor beta chains were all obtained from the same sample, sequenced in a study of control samples from healthy donors and cancer patients. Repertoires were generated with immunoSEQ multiplex PCR, while TCRdb's copy carries only in-frame clones and drops some. Among about 130,000 clones listed, nearly 90% were seen once. Sequencing input: blood. The receptor source for this set is a man over 45 in good health.

This chain uses TRBV19 with TRBJ1-5; D is perhaps TRBD1 (6 bases). The CDR3 sequence is 17 residues long. Per germline, CDR1 LNHDA and CDR2 SQIVND (reference sequence). Trimming removed 1 base from V and 0 bases from J, with 13 bases in between. The CDR3 DNA sequence: TGTGCCAGTAGTATAGCCAGGGGATCATATAGCAATCAGCCCCAGCATTTT. Translated, it gives CASSIARGSYSNQPQHF.

The V gene is TRBV5-1, the J gene TRBJ1-6; D ambiguous. Trimming shortened V by 0 bases and J by 7 bases, and 8 bases separated the two germline ends. This CDR3 is 14 amino acids long. Germline lookup yields CDR1 SGHRS and CDR2 YFSETQ. CDR3 sequence reads: CASSLVGENSPLHF. The CDR3 DNA reads TGCGCCAGCAGCTTGGTAGGAGAGAATTCACCCCTCCACTTT. Together with reference TRBV5-1 and TRBJ1-6, the CDR3 gives the full variable domain: KAGVTQTPRYLIKTRGQQVTLSCSPISGHRSVSWYQQTPGQGLQFLFEYFSETQRNKGNFPGRFSGRQFSNSRSEMNVSTLELGDSALYLCASSLVGENSPLHFGNGTRLTVT.